This TCR beta chain was documented in a study of blood T cells in healthy people across ages. Using a J-beta primer mix together with a sample-barcoded 5' primer, a second PCR was run for about 7 to 12 cycles. Per-sample output comprised a minimum of 3 million paired-end reads containing CDR3. MiXCR, applied by TCRdb to the 5' RACE reads, yields one record per CDR3 protein. Counted here are 750,000 to 1,000,000 distinct CDR3 sequences, 29% occurring once; the ten biggest clones make up roughly a tenth. Study-wide results and limits: Greater diversity and more naive CD4+ cells were seen in long-lived donors than in aged donors. Investigators viewed diversity estimates from one million T cells as underestimates, the study reported.

As concerns this clonotype: Its antigen is not identified.

The CDR3 loop spans 14 amino acids. CDR1 and CDR2 from the germline V gene are SGHRS and YFSETQ. V was cut by 1 base and J by 4 bases, with 10 bases left in between. These data also featured in a second study, about T cells of mothers and their children.

This clonotype was sampled from a woman in her thirties or forties in good health. Source material: blood. The rearrangement links TRBV5-1 to TRBJ2-3, with a tentative D call TRBD2 (5 bases). The CDR3 coding sequence is TGCGCCAGCAGCTTGACGGCGGGTGCAGATACGCAGTATTTT. Its translation: CASSLTAGADTQYF.